This T cell receptor beta chain comes out of a study of T-cell memory formation after mild COVID-19. About the research overall: Largely donor-specific TCR clusters were found. Findings and caveats of the study: Detection of some responders pre-infection suggested pre-existing cross-reactive memory T cells participated. Clones that shrank (day 15 to 85) were balanced CD4/CD8, whereas later expanders leaned CD4+. Specificity for SARS-CoV-2 was not confirmed among the second-wave clones peaking on day 37.

TCRdb processed the 5' RACE reads anew with MiXCR; each CDR3 protein has one entry. The table records about 350,000 distinct CDR3 sequences, around 20% of them present only once. This clonotype was seen at least ten times. Antigen unknown. V gave up 2 bases and J gave up 5 bases; unmatched junction bases: 3. The CDR3 loop spans 15 amino acids. Sequenced sample: PBMCs or a T cell subset sorted from them (not recorded which). The sequence came from a man in his late teens or twenties who had mild COVID-19 (a few samples of this study predate the infection). Cell type and time point are not known. This sequence joins TRBV12-3 or TRBV12-4 and TRBJ2-5, with 12 nucleotides matching TRBD2. This CDR3 is CASSLLAGGRETQYF. The CDR3 bases are TGTGCCAGCAGTTTACTAGCGGGGGGGCGGGAGACCCAGTACTTC.